A selection of T cell receptor beta chains follows, all from one sample in a study of blood T cells in healthy people across ages. TCRdb re-derived calls from the 5' RACE reads in MiXCR, one entry per CDR3 protein. The sample contains approximately 1.5 million distinct CDR3 sequences, roughly 32% of which appear only once. Sequenced input: blood. These receptors were obtained from a woman aged 25 to 39 in good health. CDR3s leave out the opening cysteine and the closing phenylalanine or tryptophan.

cdr3_aa cdr3_length j_call v_call
ASSLGERGTGSYEQY 15 TRBJ2-7 TRBV5-1
ASSPRPGGQETQY 13 TRBJ2-5 TRBV12-3/TRBV12-4
ASSRGGYGANVRT 13 TRBJ2-6 TRBV4-1
ASSLLPFLAGEETQY 15 TRBJ2-5 TRBV6-2/TRBV6-3
ASRARQGLEAF 11 TRBJ1-1 TRBV12-3/TRBV12-4
ASSEDRAYTNEQF 13 TRBJ2-1 TRBV2
ASKLAASHVQTYEQY 15 NA TRBV2
ASSWTANEQF 10 TRBJ2-1 TRBV7-9
ATASGTNEQY 10 TRBJ2-7 TRBV19
ASSLAPGGEKLF 12 TRBJ1-4 TRBV7-2
SAHRGEGLRTGELF 14 TRBJ2-2 TRBV20-1
ASRGQNQYEQY 11 TRBJ2-7 TRBV28
SARGSRITGTEAF 13 TRBJ1-1 TRBV20-1
ASSIGPGPYNEQF 13 TRBJ2-1 TRBV19
ASSQEQGVGAPKADTQY 17 TRBJ2-3 TRBV4-1
ASSHGPTYGYT 11 TRBJ1-2 TRBV4-1